The source of this TCR beta chain is a study of T cell repertoires in cytomegalovirus infection. Study in general: Shared public TCR beta signatures pointed to both CMV infection and a matching HLA type. Study outcomes and limitations: Carriers of CMV and the relevant HLA type were discriminated by public TCR beta frequency. The ex vivo response showed dominance by HLA-C-restricted CMV-specific TCR beta clonotypes.

The germline V gene has CDR1 DFQATT and CDR2 SNEGSKA (reference sequence). The CDR3 is made up of 14 amino acids. V was trimmed by 1 base and J by 3 bases, leaving 13 bases between them. As for this clonotype: The antigen is not known.

Each CDR3 protein gets one entry after TCRdb re-called the reads with MiXCR. The top ten hold under 3.5% of the sample, which has approximately 700,000 distinct CDR3 sequences, 35% seen once. The J gene is TRBJ2-7, the V gene TRBV20-1; D not certain. The TCR was taken from a human donor in good health (CMV status not recorded). Some clones in this sample may be carry-over from other donors' samples. Input material: PBMCs. This CDR3 is CSARAPTIGYEQYF. As DNA, the CDR3 is TGCAGTGCTAGAGCCCCGACAATCGGCTACGAGCAGTACTTC.